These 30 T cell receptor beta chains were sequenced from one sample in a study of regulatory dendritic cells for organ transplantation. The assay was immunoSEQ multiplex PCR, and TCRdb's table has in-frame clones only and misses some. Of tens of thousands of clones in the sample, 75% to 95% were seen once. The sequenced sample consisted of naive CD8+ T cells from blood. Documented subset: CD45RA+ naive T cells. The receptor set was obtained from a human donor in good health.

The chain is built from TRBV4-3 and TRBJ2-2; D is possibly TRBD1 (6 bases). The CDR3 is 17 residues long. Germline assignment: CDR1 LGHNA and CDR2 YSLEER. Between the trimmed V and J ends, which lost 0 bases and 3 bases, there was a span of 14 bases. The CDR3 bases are TGCGCCAGCAGCCAAGAGTCTGGGGGCCTGGACACCGGGGAGCTGTTTTTT. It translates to CASSQESGGLDTGELFF.

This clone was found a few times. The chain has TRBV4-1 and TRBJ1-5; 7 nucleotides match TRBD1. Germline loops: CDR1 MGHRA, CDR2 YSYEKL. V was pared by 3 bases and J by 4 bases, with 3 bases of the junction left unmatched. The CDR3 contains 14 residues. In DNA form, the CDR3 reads TGCGCCAGCAGCCAGGGACAGCTGAATCAGCCCCAGCATTTT. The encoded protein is CASSQGQLNQPQHF.

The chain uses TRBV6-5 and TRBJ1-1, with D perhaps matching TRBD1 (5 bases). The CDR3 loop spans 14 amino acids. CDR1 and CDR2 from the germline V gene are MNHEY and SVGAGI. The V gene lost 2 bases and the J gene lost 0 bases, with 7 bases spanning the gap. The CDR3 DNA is TGTGCCAGCAGTTACGGGGCAGTGAACACTGAAGCTTTCTTT. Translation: CASSYGAVNTEAFF.

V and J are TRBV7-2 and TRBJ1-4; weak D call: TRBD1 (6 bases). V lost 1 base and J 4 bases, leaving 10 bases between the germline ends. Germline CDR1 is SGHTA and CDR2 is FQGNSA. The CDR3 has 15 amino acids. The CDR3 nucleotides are TGTGCCAGCAGCTTAGTGGGGGCCGGTAATGAAAAACTGTTTTTT. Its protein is CASSLVGAGNEKLFF.

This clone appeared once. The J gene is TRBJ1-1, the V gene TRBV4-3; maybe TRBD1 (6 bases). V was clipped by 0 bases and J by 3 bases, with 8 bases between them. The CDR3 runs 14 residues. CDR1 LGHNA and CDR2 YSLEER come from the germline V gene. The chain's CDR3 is CASSQDRGHTEAFF. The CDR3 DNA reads TGCGCCAGCAGCCAAGACAGGGGACACACTGAAGCTTTCTTT.

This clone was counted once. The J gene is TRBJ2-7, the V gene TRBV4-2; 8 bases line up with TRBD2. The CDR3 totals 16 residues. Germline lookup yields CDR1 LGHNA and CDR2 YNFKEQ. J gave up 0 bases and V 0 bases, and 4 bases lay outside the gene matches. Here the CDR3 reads CASSQDVAGSSYEQYF. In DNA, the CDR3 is TGTGCCAGCAGCCAAGACGTAGCGGGGAGCTCCTACGAGCAGTACTTC.

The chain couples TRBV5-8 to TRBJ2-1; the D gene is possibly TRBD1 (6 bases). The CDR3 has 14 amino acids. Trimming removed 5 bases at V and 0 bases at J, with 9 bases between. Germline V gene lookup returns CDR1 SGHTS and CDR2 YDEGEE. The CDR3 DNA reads TGTGCCAGCAGGGACAGAAGCTCCTACAATGAGCAGTTCTTC. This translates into CASRDRSSYNEQFF.

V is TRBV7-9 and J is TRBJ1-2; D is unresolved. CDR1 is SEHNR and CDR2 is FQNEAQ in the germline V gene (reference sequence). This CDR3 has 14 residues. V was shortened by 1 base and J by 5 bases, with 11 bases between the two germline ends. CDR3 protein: CASSLDPRQYGYTF. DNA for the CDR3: TGTGCCAGCAGCTTAGATCCGAGACAATATGGCTACACCTTC.

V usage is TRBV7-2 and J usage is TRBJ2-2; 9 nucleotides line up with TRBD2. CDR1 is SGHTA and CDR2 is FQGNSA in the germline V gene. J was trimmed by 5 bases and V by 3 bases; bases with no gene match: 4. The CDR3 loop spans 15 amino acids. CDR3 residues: CASSLRGGRTGELFF. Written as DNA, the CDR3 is TGTGCCAGCAGCTTGCGGGGGGGCCGTACCGGGGAGCTGTTTTTT.

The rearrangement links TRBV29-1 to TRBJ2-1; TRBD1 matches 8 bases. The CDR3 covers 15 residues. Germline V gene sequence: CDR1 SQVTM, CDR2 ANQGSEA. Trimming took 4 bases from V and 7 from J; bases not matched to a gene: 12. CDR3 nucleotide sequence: TGCAGCGTTGGTTTGCGGACAGGGATTGTGAATGAGCAGTTCTTC. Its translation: CSVGLRTGIVNEQFF.

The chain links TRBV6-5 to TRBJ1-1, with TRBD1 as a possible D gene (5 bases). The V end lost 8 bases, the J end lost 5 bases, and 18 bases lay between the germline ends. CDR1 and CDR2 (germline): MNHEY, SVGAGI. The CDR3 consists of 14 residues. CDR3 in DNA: TGTGCCAGCTGGATCATAAAGGGGTGGACTGAAGCTTTCTTT. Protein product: CASWIIKGWTEAFF.

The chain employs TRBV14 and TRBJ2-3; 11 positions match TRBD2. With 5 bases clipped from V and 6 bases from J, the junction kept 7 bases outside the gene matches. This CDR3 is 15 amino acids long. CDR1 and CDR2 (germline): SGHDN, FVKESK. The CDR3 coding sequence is TGTGCCAGCAGCATACTAGCGGGAGATTGGGATACGCAGTATTTT. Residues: CASSILAGDWDTQYF.

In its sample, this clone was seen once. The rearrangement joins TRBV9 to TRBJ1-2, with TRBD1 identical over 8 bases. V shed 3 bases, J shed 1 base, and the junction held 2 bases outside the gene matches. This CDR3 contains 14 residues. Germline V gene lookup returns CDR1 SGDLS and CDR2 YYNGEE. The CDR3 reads CASSATGGNYGYTF. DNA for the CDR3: TGTGCCAGCAGCGCTACAGGGGGTAACTATGGCTACACCTTC.

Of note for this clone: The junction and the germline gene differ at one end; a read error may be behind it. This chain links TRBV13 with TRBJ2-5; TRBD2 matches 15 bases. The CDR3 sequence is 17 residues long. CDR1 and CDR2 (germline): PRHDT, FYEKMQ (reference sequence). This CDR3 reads CASSLGLAGGLGETQYF. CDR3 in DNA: TGTGCCAGCAGCCTAGGACTAGCGGGGGGGCTGGGAGAGACCCAGTACTTC.

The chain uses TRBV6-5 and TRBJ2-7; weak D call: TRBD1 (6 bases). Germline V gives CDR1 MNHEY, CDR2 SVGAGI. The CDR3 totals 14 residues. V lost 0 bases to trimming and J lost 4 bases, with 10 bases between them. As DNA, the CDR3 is TGTGCCAGCAGTTACTCCTTCCAGGGGTACGAGCAGTACTTC. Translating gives CASSYSFQGYEQYF.

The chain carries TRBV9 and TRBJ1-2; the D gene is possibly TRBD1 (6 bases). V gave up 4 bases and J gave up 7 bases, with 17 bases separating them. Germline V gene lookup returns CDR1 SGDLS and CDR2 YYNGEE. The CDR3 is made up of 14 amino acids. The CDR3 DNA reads TGTGCCAGCAGCACATCGACAGGAATGGTTGGCTACACCTTC. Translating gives CASSTSTGMVGYTF.

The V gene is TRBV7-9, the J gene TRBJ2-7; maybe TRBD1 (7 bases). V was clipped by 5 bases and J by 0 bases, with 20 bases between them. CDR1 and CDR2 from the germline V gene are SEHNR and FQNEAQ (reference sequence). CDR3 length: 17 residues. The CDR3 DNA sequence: TGTGCCAGCAGCATAAGTGGTCGCGGGACAGCCTCCTACGAGCAGTACTTC. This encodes CASSISGRGTASYEQYF.

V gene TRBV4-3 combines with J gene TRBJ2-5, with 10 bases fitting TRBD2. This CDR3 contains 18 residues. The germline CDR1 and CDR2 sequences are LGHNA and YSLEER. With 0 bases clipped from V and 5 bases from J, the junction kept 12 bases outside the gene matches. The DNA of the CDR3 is TGCGCCAGCAGCCAAGATCACCCAGCGGGGGGGCCGGTGGAGACCCAGTACTTC. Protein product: CASSQDHPAGGPVETQYF.

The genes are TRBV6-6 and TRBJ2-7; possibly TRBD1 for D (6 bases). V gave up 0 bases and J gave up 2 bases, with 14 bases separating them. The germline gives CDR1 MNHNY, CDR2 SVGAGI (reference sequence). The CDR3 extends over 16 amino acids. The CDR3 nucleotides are TGTGCCAGCAGTTACTCCGAAGGTTGGGGGCCCTACGAGCAGTACTTC. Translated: CASSYSEGWGPYEQYF.

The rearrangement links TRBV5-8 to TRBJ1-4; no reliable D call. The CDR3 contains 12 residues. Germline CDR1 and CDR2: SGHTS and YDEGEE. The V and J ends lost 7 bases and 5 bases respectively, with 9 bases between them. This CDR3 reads CASVYVNEKLFF. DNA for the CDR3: TGTGCCAGCGTCTACGTCAATGAAAAACTGTTTTTT.

The CDR3 sequence is CASSLVPSGGYSSTDTQYF. CDR3 bases: TGTGCCAGCAGCTTAGTCCCCAGCGGGGGTTACTCTAGCACAGATACGCAGTATTTT. The chain combines TRBV11-2 with TRBJ2-3; TRBD2 aligns across 8 bases. CDR1 is SGHAT, CDR2 FQNNGV, per germline. This CDR3 region has 19 residues. The V and J ends lost 1 base and 0 bases, in that order; junction bases with no gene match: 12. The variable domain in full, completed from reference TRBV11-2 and TRBJ2-3, reads EAGVAQSPRYKIIEKRQSVAFWCNPISGHATLYWYQQILGQGPKLLIQFQNNGVVDDSQLPKDRFSAERLKGVDSTLKIQPAKLEDSAVYLCASSLVPSGGYSSTDTQYFGPGTRLTVL.

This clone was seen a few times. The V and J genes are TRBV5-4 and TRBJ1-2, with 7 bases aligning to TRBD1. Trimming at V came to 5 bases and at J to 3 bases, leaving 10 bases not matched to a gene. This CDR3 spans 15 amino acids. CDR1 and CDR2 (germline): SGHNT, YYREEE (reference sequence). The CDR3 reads CASRPQGTFHYGYTF. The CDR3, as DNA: TGTGCCAGCAGACCACAGGGGACGTTCCACTATGGCTACACCTTC.

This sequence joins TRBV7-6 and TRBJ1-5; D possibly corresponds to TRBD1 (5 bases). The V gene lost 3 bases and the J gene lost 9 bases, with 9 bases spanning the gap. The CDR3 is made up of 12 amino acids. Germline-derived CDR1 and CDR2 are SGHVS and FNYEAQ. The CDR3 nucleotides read TGTGCCAGCAGCTTCTTGGGGGGGCCCCAGCATTTT. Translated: CASSFLGGPQHF.

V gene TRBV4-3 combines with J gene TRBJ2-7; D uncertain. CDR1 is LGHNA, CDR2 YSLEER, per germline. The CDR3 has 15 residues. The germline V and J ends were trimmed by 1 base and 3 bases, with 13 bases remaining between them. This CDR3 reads CASSQGVNVNYEQYF. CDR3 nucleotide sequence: TGCGCCAGCAGCCAAGGGGTTAACGTGAACTACGAGCAGTACTTC.

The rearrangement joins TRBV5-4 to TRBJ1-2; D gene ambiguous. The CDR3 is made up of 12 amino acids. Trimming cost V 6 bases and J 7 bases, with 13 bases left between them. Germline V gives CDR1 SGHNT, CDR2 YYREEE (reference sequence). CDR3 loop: CASTSSGSGYTF. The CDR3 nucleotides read TGTGCCAGCACCAGCTCCGGGTCTGGCTACACCTTC.

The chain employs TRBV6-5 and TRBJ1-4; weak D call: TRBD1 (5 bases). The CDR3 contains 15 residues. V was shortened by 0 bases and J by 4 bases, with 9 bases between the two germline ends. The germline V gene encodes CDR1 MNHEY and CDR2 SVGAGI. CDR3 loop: CASSYSVGDNEKLFF. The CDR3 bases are TGTGCCAGCAGTTACTCCGTAGGGGATAATGAAAAACTGTTTTTT.

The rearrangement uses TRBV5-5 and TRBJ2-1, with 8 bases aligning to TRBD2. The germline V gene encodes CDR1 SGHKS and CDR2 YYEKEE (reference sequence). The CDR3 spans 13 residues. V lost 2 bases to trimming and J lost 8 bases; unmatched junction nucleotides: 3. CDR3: CASSFPGGDEQFF. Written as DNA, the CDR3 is TGTGCCAGCAGCTTTCCCGGGGGGGATGAGCAGTTCTTC.

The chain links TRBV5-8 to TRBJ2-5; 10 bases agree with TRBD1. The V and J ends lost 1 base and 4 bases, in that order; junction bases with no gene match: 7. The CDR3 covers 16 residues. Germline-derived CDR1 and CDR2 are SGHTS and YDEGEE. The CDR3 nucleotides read TGTGCCAGCAGCTTGATGGGACAGGGGTTGGGAGAGACCCAGTACTTC. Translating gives CASSLMGQGLGETQYF.

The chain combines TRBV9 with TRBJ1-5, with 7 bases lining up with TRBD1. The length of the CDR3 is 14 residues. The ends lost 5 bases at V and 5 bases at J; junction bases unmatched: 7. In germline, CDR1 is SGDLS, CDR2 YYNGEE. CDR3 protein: CASSLRDSHQPQHF. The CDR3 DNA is TGTGCCAGCAGTCTCCGGGACAGTCATCAGCCCCAGCATTTT.

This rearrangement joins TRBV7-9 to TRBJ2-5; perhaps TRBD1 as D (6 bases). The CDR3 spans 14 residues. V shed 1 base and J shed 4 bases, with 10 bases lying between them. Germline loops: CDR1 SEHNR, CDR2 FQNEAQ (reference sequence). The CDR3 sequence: CASSLVDRRETQYF. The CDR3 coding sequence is TGTGCCAGCAGCTTAGTTGACAGGCGAGAGACCCAGTACTTC.